One and the same sample provided the 18 T cell receptor beta chains below, sequenced in a study of cytomegalovirus exposure and HLA in healthy donors. The PCR ran on 60 Vbeta and 13 Jbeta primers. Sequenced by immunoSEQ multiplex PCR; TCRdb stores in-frame clones only, minus some. Of roughly 190,000 clones listed, under 80% are singletons. The sample consisted of PBMCs. Receptors were obtained from a man aged 35 to 55 in good health and CMV-seronegative.

The genes are TRBV7-9 and TRBJ1-2; 7 bases fit TRBD1. The CDR3 spans 13 residues. Trimming cost V 5 bases and J 5 bases; bases outside gene matches: 5. CDR1 and CDR2 (germline): SEHNR, FQNEAQ (reference sequence). In DNA form, the CDR3 reads TGTGCCAGCAGCCCTAAGACAGGGTATGGCTACACCTTC. Translation gives CASSPKTGYGYTF.

Points on this clone: A read error may produce the germline difference seen at one junction end. This sample includes further DNA sequences coding for the same CDR3. This chain connects TRBV2 to TRBJ1-1; D possibly corresponds to TRBD1 (5 bases). CDR3 size: 15 residues. CDR1 is SNHLY, CDR2 FYNNEI, per germline. The DNA of the CDR3 is TGTGCCAGCAGTCGTCCAGGGATCGCCCGCACTGAGGCTTTCTTT. Protein product: CASSRPGIARTEAFF.

The V call is TRBV5-6, the J call TRBJ2-3, with D unresolved. The germline CDR1 and CDR2 sequences are SGHDT and YYEEEE. This CDR3 is 13 amino acids long. V was pared by 6 bases and J by 3 bases, with 11 bases between. The DNA for the CDR3 is TGTGCCAGCATCAGACTCGGAACAGATACGCAGTATTTT. Its protein product is CASIRLGTDTQYF.

V is TRBV11-2 and J is TRBJ2-5; D perhaps matches TRBD2 (6 bases). Germline values: CDR1 SGHAT, CDR2 FQNNGV. The CDR3 length is 14 residues. Trimming removed 0 bases from V and 5 bases from J, with 10 bases in between. This CDR3 is CASSLDRGMETQYF. The CDR3 nucleotides are TGTGCCAGCAGCTTAGATCGGGGGATGGAGACCCAGTACTTC.

The chain recombines TRBV27 with TRBJ2-5, with TRBD1 matching 8 bases. CDR1 MNHEY and CDR2 SMNVEV come from the germline V gene (reference sequence). This CDR3 region has 17 residues. The V gene end was trimmed by 5 bases and the J gene end by 1 base; junction bases not matched to a gene: 12. The CDR3 reads CASSGPGTGGPQETQYF. The DNA of the CDR3 is TGTGCCAGCAGTGGGCCCGGGACAGGAGGCCCCCAAGAGACCCAGTACTTC.

With regard to this clone: An end of the junction differs from the germline gene, which may be a read error. This chain joins TRBV4-2 and TRBJ2-1; D is possibly TRBD2 (5 bases). The V gene's germline CDR1 is LGHNA and CDR2 YNFKEQ. The CDR3 loop spans 16 amino acids. For the CDR3, the DNA is TGTGTCAGCAGCCAAGAGCAAGGACTGAGCTACAATGAGCAGTTCTTC. It is translated as CVSSQEQGLSYNEQFF.

The V call is TRBV19, the J call TRBJ1-4, with 8 bases that match TRBD1. V gave up 3 bases and J gave up 6 bases; unmatched junction bases: 18. The CDR3 length is 19 residues. CDR1 and CDR2 (germline): LNHDA, SQIVND (reference sequence). The CDR3, as DNA: TGTGCCAGTAGTATCGCCGCGGACAGGGTAACCCTAGGGGATGAAAAACTGTTTTTT. This translates into CASSIAADRVTLGDEKLFF.

This clone was counted a few times. Other nucleotide sequences from this sample produce the same CDR3. The chain employs TRBV5-6 and TRBJ2-7; 9 bases are shared with TRBD1. The J segment lost 4 bases and the V segment lost 4 bases, leaving 3 bases of the junction unmatched. The germline V gene encodes CDR1 SGHDT and CDR2 YYEEEE. The CDR3 spans 13 residues. The CDR3 nucleotides read TGTGCCAGCAGCCGGGACAGGGTATACGAGCAGTACTTC. It codes for CASSRDRVYEQYF. Full variable domain (outside the CDR3, taken from reference TRBV5-6 and TRBJ2-7): DAGVTQSPTHLIKTRGQQVTLRCSPKSGHDTVSWYQQALGQGPQFIFQYYEEEERQRGNFPDRFSGHQFPNYSSELNVNALLLGDSALYLCASSRDRVYEQYFGPGTRLTVT.

The chain's CDR3 is CATSAGVIGLGETQYF. The CDR3 bases are TGTGCCACCTCCGCGGGAGTTATTGGCCTCGGAGAGACCCAGTACTTC. The rearrangement joins TRBV19 to TRBJ2-5; TRBD2 matches 7 bases. J was trimmed by 4 bases and V by 10 bases; bases with no gene match: 18. Germline values: CDR1 LNHDA, CDR2 SQIVND (reference sequence). This CDR3 is 16 amino acids long.

This clone has just a few counts. V is TRBV7-2 and J is TRBJ2-1, with 9 bases aligning to TRBD2. The CDR3 is 18 residues long. The V gene's germline CDR1 is SGHTA and CDR2 FQGNSA. J lost 10 bases, V lost 1 base, and 17 bases had no gene match. The CDR3 region has the DNA TGTGCCAGCAGCTTAGTAGGGCTAGCGGGGCCGCTGGGGAAAGAGCAGTTCTTC. Translating it yields CASSLVGLAGPLGKEQFF.

The J gene is TRBJ2-7, the V gene TRBV27; 14 nucleotides agree with TRBD2. Germline-derived CDR1 and CDR2 are MNHEY and SMNVEV (reference sequence). V was clipped by 5 bases and J by 5 bases; unmatched bases: 11. This CDR3 spans 17 amino acids. CDR3 protein: CASSRGLAGGIWDEQYF. As DNA, the CDR3 is TGTGCCAGCAGTCGAGGACTAGCGGGAGGTATATGGGACGAGCAGTACTTC.

CDR3 amino acids: CSASASGGRNEQFF. As DNA, the CDR3 is TGCAGCGCCTCAGCTAGCGGGGGAAGGAATGAGCAGTTCTTC. The chain joins TRBV29-1 to TRBJ2-1; 10 bases map to TRBD2. There are 14 residues in the CDR3. Germline V gives CDR1 SQVTM, CDR2 ANQGSEA. J gave up 7 bases and V 7 bases, and 10 bases lay outside the gene matches.

This clone has more than one count but fewer than ten. This chain links TRBV7-2 with TRBJ2-1, with 10 bases fitting TRBD2. Per the germline V gene, CDR1 is SGHTA and CDR2 is FQGNSA. The CDR3 extends over 15 amino acids. With 1 base clipped from V and 10 bases from J, the junction kept 7 bases outside the gene matches. The CDR3 is CASSLDGAGGPEQFF. The CDR3 DNA sequence: TGTGCCAGCAGCTTAGATGGAGCGGGAGGGCCCGAGCAGTTCTTC.

V gene TRBV4-2 combines with J gene TRBJ2-7; possible D gene TRBD2, 6 bases. The CDR3 runs to 14 residues. The V gene's germline CDR1 is LGHNA and CDR2 YNFKEQ. V was clipped by 0 bases and J by 1 base, with 7 bases between them. Here the CDR3 reads CASSQDGGSYEQYF. The CDR3 DNA follows: TGTGCCAGCAGCCAAGATGGGGGGTCCTACGAGCAGTACTTC.

The V call is TRBV7-3, the J call TRBJ1-1; TRBD1 matches at 9 bases. In germline, CDR1 is SGHTA, CDR2 FQGTGA. V shed 0 bases, J shed 2 bases, and the junction held 4 bases outside the gene matches. This CDR3 is built from 16 residues. This CDR3 is CASSLTGDRVNTEAFF. In DNA form, the CDR3 reads TGTGCCAGCAGCTTAACGGGGGACAGGGTAAACACTGAAGCTTTCTTT.

The J gene is TRBJ2-3, the V gene TRBV4-1; tentatively, D is TRBD1 (7 bases). V shed 1 base and J shed 3 bases, with 26 bases lying between them. The CDR3 has 20 amino acids. Germline loops: CDR1 MGHRA, CDR2 YSYEKL. The CDR3: CASSQVKGGGWLALTDTQYF. The CDR3 DNA follows: TGCGCCAGCAGCCAAGTTAAAGGGGGCGGGTGGCTAGCGTTGACAGATACGCAGTATTTT.

The rearrangement uses TRBV11-3 and TRBJ2-1, with D perhaps TRBD1 (6 bases). Trimming removed 0 bases from V and 3 bases from J, with 9 bases in between. Per the germline V gene, CDR1 is SGHNT and CDR2 is YENEEA. This CDR3 has 15 amino acids. The CDR3 nucleotides are TGTGCCAGCAGCTTAGACAGGGGCTTCTACAATGAGCAGTTCTTC. Its translation is CASSLDRGFYNEQFF.

This rearrangement joins TRBV11-2 to TRBJ1-4, with D uncertain. Deletions cut 1 base from V and 4 bases from J, with 10 bases between. CDR3 size: 15 residues. The V gene's germline CDR1 is SGHAT and CDR2 FQNNGV. The CDR3 coding sequence is TGTGCCAGCAGCTTAGTATCTGGGCTTAATGAAAAACTGTTTTTT. Its translation is CASSLVSGLNEKLFF.